These T cell receptor beta chains were read from a single sample in a study of human T cells and chemical hapten exposure. TCRdb used MiXCR to reprocess the RACE reads, holding one entry per CDR3 protein. Found here are over 95,000 distinct CDR3 sequences, around an eighth of them singletons; the top ten hold 2.1%. The sequenced sample was whole blood, obtained in connection with sensitization to the hapten diphenylcyclopropenone (DPC). The source of these receptors is a woman aged 40 to 49 with alopecia areata. Some clones in this sample may be carry-over from other donors' samples. Each CDR3 is given with its conserved first and last residue. The order of the fields is D gene, clone size, J gene, V gene, CDR3 protein, CDR3 DNA. A D gene is named only where the DNA matches it firmly. Clone size, where shown, is once, few, many, or a class for clones that have expanded.

TRBD1 | few | TRBJ1-1 | TRBV29-1 | CSVEDGTGNTEAFF | TGCAGCGTTGAAGACGGGACAGGGAACACTGAAGCTTTCTTT
TRBD2 | - | TRBJ2-1 | TRBV28 | CASSLYLAGILLNEQFF | TGTGCCAGCAGTTTATATCTAGCGGGGATACTACTAAATGAGCAGTTCTTC
- | - | TRBJ2-3 | TRBV27 | CASSLPSGAESTDTQYF | TGTGCCAGCAGTTTACCTTCCGGGGCAGAGAGCACAGATACGCAGTATTTT
- | - | TRBJ2-2 | TRBV21-1 | CASSKAGGAPNTGELFF | TGTGCCAGCAGCAAAGCGGGAGGAGCTCCGAACACCGGGGAGCTGTTTTTT
- | few | TRBJ1-1 | TRBV6-2/TRBV6-3 | CASRWANTEAFF | TGTGCCAGCAGATGGGCGAACACTGAAGCTTTCTTT
- | once | TRBJ2-3 | TRBV12-3/TRBV12-4 | CASSLLGSPDTQYF | TGTGCCAGCAGTCTTCTAGGATCCCCAGATACGCAGTATTTT
- | few | TRBJ1-2 | TRBV4-3 | CASSHFSLVGYTF | TGCGCCAGCAGCCATTTTTCTCTCGTAGGCTACACCTTC
TRBD1 | - | TRBJ1-5 | TRBV6-5 | CASSLQGSDQPQHF | TGTGCCAGCAGCTTACAGGGGTCGGATCAGCCCCAGCATTTT
- | many | TRBJ2-7 | TRBV30 | CAWSVKGLVEQYF | TGTGCCTGGAGTGTTAAGGGTTTGGTCGAGCAGTACTTC
- | - | TRBJ2-3 | TRBV7-2 | CASSQDLASTDTQYF | TGTGCCAGCAGCCAAGACCTAGCCAGCACAGATACGCAGTATTTT
- | few | TRBJ2-1 | TRBV27 | CASSLSLWNEQFF | TGTGCCAGCAGTTTATCACTATGGAATGAGCAGTTCTTC
TRBD2 | few | TRBJ2-6 | TRBV29-1 | CSVERLAGAAGANVLTF | TGCAGCGTTGAGCGTTTAGCGGGAGCGGCTGGGGCCAACGTCCTGACTTTC
- | few | TRBJ2-7 | TRBV28 | CASSFSRYEQYF | TGTGCCAGCAGTTTTAGTCGCTACGAGCAGTACTTC
TRBD2 | - | TRBJ2-1 | TRBV4-3 | CASSQVLISGSGDEQFF | TGCGCCAGCAGCCAAGTACTTATTAGCGGGTCCGGGGATGAGCAGTTCTTC
- | many | TRBJ2-5 | TRBV11-2 | CASSLVRESWETQYF | TGTGCCAGCAGCTTAGTCCGGGAGAGCTGGGAGACCCAGTACTTC
- | - | TRBJ2-3 | TRBV15 | CATSPGRRDVDTQYF | TGTGCCACCAGCCCAGGAAGGAGGGATGTGGATACGCAGTATTTT
TRBD1 | few | TRBJ1-1 | TRBV7-2 | CASSPRDRLTEAFF | TGTGCCAGCAGCCCCCGGGACAGGCTCACTGAAGCTTTCTTT
- | many | TRBJ2-3 | TRBV6-2/TRBV6-3 | CARITAGRTDTQYF | TGTGCCAGGATAACGGCGGGACGAACAGATACGCAGTATTTT
TRBD1 | few | TRBJ1-3 | TRBV20-1 | CSAPRQGDTIYF | TGCAGTGCTCCCCGACAGGGGGACACCATATATTTT
TRBD2 | few | TRBJ2-5 | TRBV9 | CASSPLAGVQETQYF | TGTGCCAGCAGCCCCCTAGCGGGGGTACAAGAGACCCAGTACTTC
TRBD2 | many | TRBJ2-7 | TRBV7-6 | CASSLDGTSGRYEQYF | TGTGCCAGCAGCTTAGACGGGACTAGCGGGAGATACGAGCAGTACTTC
- | - | TRBJ2-1 | TRBV29-1 | CSVWTLVGEQFF | TGCAGCGTGTGGACCTTGGTGGGTGAGCAGTTCTTC
- | many | TRBJ2-2 | TRBV20-1 | CSARGLARQTNTGELFF | TGCAGTGCTAGGGGGCTAGCGCGACAAACGAACACCGGGGAGCTGTTTTTT
TRBD1 | - | TRBJ2-5 | TRBV11-1 | CASSRGDSQETQYF | TGTGCCAGCAGCAGAGGGGACAGCCAAGAGACCCAGTACTTC
TRBD2 | few | TRBJ2-3 | TRBV12-3/TRBV12-4 | CASSLSSGRSDTQYF | TGTGCCAGCAGTTTGAGTAGCGGGAGGTCGGATACGCAGTATTTT
- | - | TRBJ2-1 | TRBV19 | CASSRTGPFNEQFF | TGTGCCAGTAGTCGGACGGGGCCCTTCAATGAGCAGTTCTTC
- | - | TRBJ2-7 | TRBV28 | CASSSSGAGTYEQYF | TGTGCCAGCAGTTCTTCCGGGGCCGGAACCTACGAGCAGTACTTC
- | medium-sized | TRBJ2-5 | TRBV3-2 | CASSQTGETQYF | TGTGCCAGCAGCCAAACCGGCGAGACCCAGTACTTC
TRBD2 | - | TRBJ2-3 | TRBV18 | CASSPWGWTSGEFTDTQYF | TGTGCCAGCTCACCCTGGGGCTGGACTAGCGGAGAGTTCACAGATACGCAGTATTTT
- | - | TRBJ2-7 | TRBV7-8 | CASSLGLNYEQYF | TGTGCCAGCAGCTTAGGCCTAAACTACGAGCAGTACTTC
- | - | TRBJ2-7 | TRBV18 | CASSGAYEQYF | TGTGCCAGCTCGGGGGCCTACGAGCAGTACTTC
- | few | TRBJ2-5 | TRBV7-7 | CASSFGGGSYQETQYF | TGTGCTAGCAGCTTCGGAGGGGGCTCATACCAAGAGACCCAGTACTTC
TRBD2 | many | TRBJ2-7 | TRBV10-3 | CAISESGTSGLQYF | TGTGCCATCAGCGAATCCGGGACTAGCGGTTTGCAGTACTTC
- | many | TRBJ2-7 | TRBV6-6 | CASSARAGTPPYEQYF | TGTGCCAGCAGTGCACGCGCGGGGACCCCCCCTTACGAGCAGTACTTC
- | few | TRBJ2-7 | TRBV6-2/TRBV6-3 | CASTMRVPAYEQYF | TGTGCCAGCACCATGCGAGTCCCAGCCTACGAGCAGTACTTC
TRBD1 | - | TRBJ2-5 | TRBV7-8 | CASSPGQGAGSGSWTQYF | TGTGCCAGCAGTCCGGGACAGGGGGCCGGTAGCGGTTCATGGACCCAGTACTTC
TRBD1 | - | TRBJ1-6 | TRBV7-8 | CASSSRDRGSNSPLHF | TGTGCCAGCAGCTCCCGGGACAGGGGGTCGAATTCACCCCTCCACTTT
- | - | TRBJ2-2 | TRBV12-3/TRBV12-4 | CASSPIPGELFF | TGTGCCAGCAGTCCTATCCCCGGGGAGCTGTTTTTT
TRBD1 | - | TRBJ1-6 | TRBV19 | CASTPGQGRNSPLHF | TGTGCCAGTACCCCGGGACAGGGGAGGAATTCACCCCTCCACTTT
TRBD1 | few | TRBJ2-7 | TRBV12-3/TRBV12-4 | CASTIRRGYYEQYF | TGTGCCAGCACCATCCGCAGGGGGTACTACGAGCAGTACTTC
TRBD1 | - | TRBJ2-2 | TRBV29-1 | CSVRTGGKNTGELFF | TGCAGCGTTCGAACAGGGGGCAAGAACACCGGGGAGCTGTTTTTT
- | - | TRBJ2-7 | TRBV15 | CATSVGVTYEQYF | TGTGCCACCAGCGTGGGGGTTACCTACGAGCAGTACTTC
- | - | TRBJ1-2 | TRBV3-1 | CASSPPEARWGYTF | TGTGCCAGCAGCCCTCCGGAGGCACGATGGGGCTACACCTTC
TRBD1 | - | TRBJ1-6 | TRBV6-5 | CASSSGTARSPLHF | TGTGCCAGCAGTTCTGGGACAGCTCGCTCACCCCTCCACTTT
- | many | TRBJ1-1 | TRBV5-6 | CASSLGGIHTEAFF | TGTGCCAGCAGCTTGGGGGGGATTCACACTGAAGCTTTCTTT
- | few | TRBJ2-3 | TRBV2 | CASSGTGGTQYF | TGTGCCAGCAGTGGGACCGGGGGTACGCAGTATTTT
TRBD2 | few | TRBJ2-2 | TRBV6-2/TRBV6-3 | CASSYQRETGELFF | TGTGCCAGCAGTTACCAGCGGGAGACCGGGGAGCTGTTTTTT
TRBD2 | - | TRBJ2-7 | TRBV11-1 | CASSLLAGELYEQYF | TGTGCCAGCAGCTTGTTAGCGGGAGAGCTCTACGAGCAGTACTTC
- | - | TRBJ2-7 | TRBV27 | CASSLLAGRYEQYF | TGTGCCAGCAGTTTACTCGCGGGGCGCTACGAGCAGTACTTC
- | few | TRBJ2-7 | TRBV19 | CASNPTGTYEQYF | TGTGCCAGTAACCCGACAGGTACCTACGAGCAGTACTTC
- | - | TRBJ2-2 | TRBV7-3 | CASSLSGGGTGELFF | TGTGCCAGCAGCTTATCCGGGGGAGGTACCGGGGAGCTGTTTTTT
- | few | TRBJ2-7 | TRBV20-1 | CSARAPFVGEQYF | TGCAGTGCCCGAGCCCCGTTCGTGGGTGAGCAGTACTTC
- | many | TRBJ2-3 | TRBV5-4 | CASSSPHTDTQYF | TGTGCCAGCAGCTCCCCACACACAGATACGCAGTATTTT
- | many | TRBJ2-3 | TRBV7-2 | CASSYSTDTQYF | TGTGCCAGCAGCTACAGCACAGATACGCAGTATTTT
- | - | TRBJ2-1 | TRBV28 | CASNSGFEQFF | TGTGCCAGCAATTCAGGGTTTGAGCAGTTCTTC
TRBD1 | - | TRBJ1-5 | TRBV2 | CASRGPGQGYQPQHF | TGTGCCAGCAGGGGTCCGGGACAGGGGTATCAGCCCCAGCATTTT
- | many | TRBJ2-2 | TRBV9 | CASSVGTANTGELFF | TGTGCCAGCAGCGTAGGGACGGCGAACACCGGGGAGCTGTTTTTT
TRBD1 | - | TRBJ1-5 | TRBV5-1 | CASSFGPTGSGNQPQHF | TGCGCCAGCAGCTTTGGACCGACAGGGTCGGGCAATCAGCCCCAGCATTTT
- | few | TRBJ1-2 | TRBV20-1 | CSAAPTLTETF | TGCAGTGCTGCACCCACCCTGACAGAAACCTTC
TRBD1 | - | TRBJ2-1 | TRBV6-1 | CASSDRDRGLGYNEQFF | TGTGCCAGCAGCGACCGGGACAGGGGGCTGGGCTACAATGAGCAGTTCTTC